This T cell receptor (beta chain) is from a study of early T cells in non-severe SARS-CoV-2 infection. Study-level information: Alpha and beta chains were unpaired, from unsorted whole-blood bulk RNA.

This clonotype occurred a few times. Unique molecular identifiers were attached to individual cDNA molecules. TCRdb re-called the 5' RACE reads with MiXCR, one entry per CDR3 protein. The table shows 40,000 or so distinct CDR3 sequences, with around 8% occurring only once. Sequences were derived from whole blood, sampled at baseline. This sequence was found in an adult who was a healthcare worker with PCR-confirmed SARS-CoV-2 infection or an uninfected control (not recorded which).

The CDR3 loop is CASSPGQGGDEQYF. CDR3 DNA sequence: TGCGCCAGCAGCCCGGGACAGGGAGGGGACGAGCAGTACTTC. J is TRBJ2-7 and V is TRBV4-3, with 9 bases matching TRBD1. Germline V gene data show CDR1 as LGHNA and CDR2 as YSLEER. The CDR3 consists of 14 residues. V dropped 4 bases and J dropped 5; count of bases not matched to a gene: 6.